This T cell receptor beta chain was retrieved from a study of blood T cell repertoires in COVID-19. Trimming removed 5 bases from V and 4 bases from J, with 18 bases in between. This CDR3 spans 15 amino acids. CDR1 and CDR2 (germline): SGHTA, FQGNSA. Membership in each cohort depended on participant-reported clinical history. Profiling relied on immunoSEQ multiplex PCR, and the TCRdb table lists in-frame clones only, not all of them. The sample consists of about 400,000 clones, roughly 87% of them appearing once. What was sequenced was PBMCs or T cells enriched from blood (not recorded which). The rearrangement joins TRBV7-2 to TRBJ2-7; unclear D gene. The sequence derives from a woman aged 40 to 50 with acute COVID-19. The CDR3: CASSLMSRSGYEQYF. The CDR3, as DNA: TGTGCCAGCAGCCTAATGTCCCGGTCCGGGTACGAGCAGTACTTC.